The 22 T cell receptor beta chains below come from one sample, sequenced in a study of blood T cell repertoires in COVID-19. Repertoires were generated with immunoSEQ multiplex PCR, while TCRdb's copy carries only in-frame clones and drops some. The sample records 140,000 to 150,000 clones, 65% to 90% being singletons. Specimen: peripheral blood. Every receptor here comes from a man in his 60s with active or convalescent COVID-19.

The gene calls are TRBV19 and TRBJ1-5; D gene unclear. The germline V gene has CDR1 LNHDA and CDR2 SQIVND (reference sequence). The CDR3 has 14 residues. V lost 8 bases and J lost 3, with 14 bases in between. For the CDR3, the DNA is TGTGCCAGTGAGACTTTTTCCCACAATCAGCCCCAGCATTTT. Translation: CASETFSHNQPQHF.

The genes are TRBV29-1 and TRBJ2-1; 8 nucleotides agree with TRBD2. Unmatched junction bases numbered 12, after V lost 5 bases and J lost 0 bases. The CDR3 extends over 17 amino acids. The germline V gene encodes CDR1 SQVTM and CDR2 ANQGSEA. The CDR3 bases are TGCAGCGTTCAGTTAGCGGGGCCCACCTCCTCCTACAATGAGCAGTTCTTC. It translates to CSVQLAGPTSSYNEQFF.

This chain links TRBV5-6 with TRBJ1-1; 9 bases fit TRBD1. This CDR3 is 14 amino acids long. The V segment lost 4 bases and the J segment 6 bases; nucleotides outside the gene matches: 7. Germline CDR1 SGHDT, CDR2 YYEEEE. The CDR3 DNA reads as TGTGCCAGCAGCACGGGACAGGGTGAGCCTGAAGCTTTCTTT. Its protein is CASSTGQGEPEAFF.

V gene TRBV29-1 combines with J gene TRBJ1-2; 11 bases align to TRBD1. CDR3 length equals 13 residues. Trimming at V came to 6 bases and at J to 4 bases, leaving 4 bases not matched to a gene. CDR1 is SQVTM, CDR2 ANQGSEA, per germline. The CDR3 loop reads CSVTGTGGYGYTF. CDR3 DNA: TGCAGCGTAACCGGGACAGGGGGCTATGGCTACACCTTC. Combining the CDR3 with reference TRBV29-1 and TRBJ1-2 gives the whole variable domain SAVISQKPSRDICQRGTSLTIQCQVDSQVTMMFWYRQQPGQSLTLIATANQGSEATYESGFVIDKFPISRPNLTFSTLTVSNMSPEDSSIYLCSVTGTGGYGYTFGSGTRLTVV.

The chain recombines TRBV19 with TRBJ1-1, with D possibly being TRBD1 (5 bases). Germline values: CDR1 LNHDA, CDR2 SQIVND (reference sequence). The CDR3 is made up of 14 amino acids. The V and J ends lost 5 bases and 1 base respectively, with 11 bases between them. The chain's CDR3 is CASSAGTWNTEAFF. The CDR3 region has the DNA TGTGCCAGTAGTGCAGGGACTTGGAACACTGAAGCTTTCTTT.

This clone showed up just a few times. Distinct nucleotide sequences in the sample also encode this CDR3. CDR3 amino acids: CASSYSRVYNEQFF. The CDR3 DNA is TGTGCCAGCAGTTACTCGAGGGTCTACAATGAGCAGTTCTTC. This chain uses TRBV6-6 with TRBJ2-1; a possible D gene is TRBD2 (5 bases). Looked up from germline, CDR1 is MNHNY and CDR2 is SVGAGI (reference sequence). This CDR3 has 14 residues. V was cut by 0 bases and J by 3 bases, with 6 bases left in between.

The chain uses TRBV11-2 and TRBJ2-7, with 14 bases lining up with TRBD2. The V and J ends lost 5 bases and 3 bases, in that order; junction bases with no gene match: 3. The CDR3 is made up of 15 amino acids. CDR1 is SGHAT and CDR2 is FQNNGV in the germline V gene. The CDR3 nucleotides are TGTGCCAGCAGCCAAGGGACTAGCGGGGGCTACGAGCAGTACGTC. It encodes CASSQGTSGGYEQYV.

The chain joins TRBV11-3 to TRBJ2-2; 13 bases map to TRBD2. Germline CDR1 is SGHNT and CDR2 is YENEEA. Trimming cost V 3 bases and J 0 bases; bases outside gene matches: 1. CDR3 size: 17 residues. The CDR3 sequence is CASSFGTSGTNTGELFF. The CDR3 DNA follows: TGTGCCAGCAGCTTCGGGACTAGCGGGACGAACACCGGGGAGCTGTTTTTT.

Of note for this clone: One end of the junction varies from germline; a read error may be responsible. The chain recombines TRBV15 with TRBJ2-1, with TRBD1 matching over 7 bases. The CDR3 has 13 amino acids. Germline V CDR1 and CDR2: LNHNV, YYDKDF (reference sequence). CDR3 sequence (DNA): TGTGCCACCAGCGGAGACAGGGTACGCGAGCAGTTCTTC. This encodes CATSGDRVREQFF.

The gene calls are TRBV5-6 and TRBJ2-7; 11 bases agree with TRBD2. Trimming at V came to 0 bases and at J to 1 base, leaving 6 bases not matched to a gene. Germline V CDR1 and CDR2: SGHDT, YYEEEE. The CDR3 has 17 residues. The CDR3 loop is CASSLERWTSGSYEQYV. CDR3 in DNA: TGTGCCAGCAGCTTGGAACGTTGGACTAGCGGGTCCTACGAGCAGTACGTC.

This chain connects TRBV18 to TRBJ1-2; 9 bases fit TRBD1. The CDR3 runs 15 residues. Germline lookup yields CDR1 KGHSH and CDR2 LQKENI. Unmatched junction bases numbered 7, after V lost 4 bases and J lost 4 bases. The CDR3 sequence: CASSLRDRESYGYTF. Written as DNA, the CDR3 is TGTGCCAGCTCACTACGGGACAGGGAGAGCTATGGCTACACCTTC.

The chain couples TRBV24-1 to TRBJ2-1; possible D gene TRBD2, 6 bases. This CDR3 has 14 residues. CDR1 and CDR2 (germline): KGHDR, SFDVKD. The V end lost 5 bases, the J end lost 0 bases, and 7 bases lay between the germline ends. The CDR3 DNA sequence: TGTGCCACCAGTGCCGGGAGCTCCTACAATGAGCAGTTCTTC. This sequence encodes CATSAGSSYNEQFF.

CDR3 residues: CASSLTLGASDTQYF. The CDR3, as DNA: TGTGCCAGCAGCTTAACATTGGGGGCTTCAGATACGCAGTATTTT. The chain uses TRBV7-9 and TRBJ2-3, with D perhaps TRBD1 (6 bases). This CDR3 spans 15 amino acids. Trimming cost V 2 bases and J 4 bases, with 13 bases left between them. Looked up from germline, CDR1 is SEHNR and CDR2 is FQNEAQ (reference sequence).

The chain couples TRBV24-1 to TRBJ2-2; D is undetermined. The CDR3 covers 16 residues. CDR1 KGHDR and CDR2 SFDVKD come from the germline V gene. Deletions cut 0 bases from V and 1 base from J, with 8 bases between. The CDR3 protein is CATSDLIPGNTGELFF. The CDR3 DNA sequence: TGTGCCACCAGTGATTTGATCCCAGGGAACACCGGGGAGCTGTTTTTT.

V and J are TRBV9 and TRBJ2-5; possibly TRBD1 for D (6 bases). The CDR3 is 15 amino acids. Trimming pared 0 bases from V and 5 bases from J, leaving 14 bases between. CDR1 and CDR2 from the germline V gene are SGDLS and YYNGEE. For the CDR3, the DNA is TGTGCCAGCAGCGTAGACGTGCAGGGGTGGGAGACCCAGTACTTC. This translates into CASSVDVQGWETQYF.

This clone was observed a handful of times. V is TRBV6-5 and J is TRBJ2-1; 8 positions agree with TRBD1. CDR1 MNHEY and CDR2 SVGAGI come from the germline V gene. J was trimmed by 4 bases and V by 6 bases; bases with no gene match: 8. The CDR3 consists of 15 residues. CDR3 protein: CASRPGGYAYNEQFF. DNA of the CDR3: TGTGCCAGCAGACCAGGGGGCTATGCTTACAATGAGCAGTTCTTC.

This chain connects TRBV7-2 to TRBJ1-2; 7 nucleotides line up with TRBD1. The germline V gene encodes CDR1 SGHTA and CDR2 FQGNSA. After removal of 6 bases from V and 8 bases from J, the junction contained 12 bases not matched to a gene. The CDR3 length is 14 residues. This CDR3 reads CASSQGGPSLGYTF. The CDR3 nucleotides read TGTGCCAGCAGTCAAGGGGGCCCTAGTTTGGGCTACACCTTC.

J is TRBJ1-3 and V is TRBV28; 7 positions match TRBD1. Trimming removed 7 bases from V and 4 bases from J; junction bases left unmatched: 4. The germline V gene has CDR1 MDHEN and CDR2 SYDVKM. The length of the CDR3 is 13 residues. The CDR3 here is CASIRGQGNTIYF. In DNA, the CDR3 is TGTGCCAGCATCCGGGGACAGGGAAACACCATATATTTT. Full variable domain (outside the CDR3, taken from reference TRBV28 and TRBJ1-3): DVKVTQSSRYLVKRTGEKVFLECVQDMDHENMFWYRQDPGLGLRLIYFSYDVKMKEKGDIPEGYSVSREKKERFSLILESASTNQTSMYLCASIRGQGNTIYFGEGSWLTVV.

This clone showed up just once. This rearrangement joins TRBV27 to TRBJ1-5; 7 bases line up with TRBD1. This CDR3 comprises 15 residues. The V gene's germline CDR1 is MNHEY and CDR2 SMNVEV (reference sequence). V trimming: 6 bases; J trimming: 3 bases; junction bases outside the gene matches: 8. DNA for the CDR3: TGTGCCAGCAGGCCCCAACAGGGGTACAATCAGCCCCAGCATTTT. Translating gives CASRPQQGYNQPQHF.

This sequence joins TRBV29-1 and TRBJ2-1, with 8 bases aligning to TRBD2. The CDR3 is 14 amino acids. The junction had 10 bases not matched to a gene; V was cut back by 4 bases and J by 8 bases. Germline V gives CDR1 SQVTM, CDR2 ANQGSEA. Here the CDR3 reads CSVVISGSFYEQFF. The DNA of the CDR3 is TGCAGCGTTGTGATCAGCGGGAGTTTCTATGAGCAGTTCTTC.

The chain links TRBV7-7 to TRBJ2-1, with 10 positions matching TRBD1. The CDR3 sequence is 17 residues long. Unmatched junction bases numbered 8, after V lost 4 bases and J lost 2 bases. Germline V gene data show CDR1 as SSHAT and CDR2 as FNYEAQ (reference sequence). CDR3 residues: CASSSYSGTGAYNEQFF. The DNA for the CDR3 is TGTGCCAGCAGCTCCTACTCCGGGACAGGGGCCTACAATGAGCAGTTCTTC. The whole variable domain, filled in from reference TRBV7-7 and TRBJ2-1, reads GAGVSQSPRYKVTKRGQDVTLRCDPISSHATLYWYQQALGQGPEFLTYFNYEAQPDKSGLPSDRFSAERPEGSISTLTIQRTEQRDSAMYRCASSSYSGTGAYNEQFFGPGTRLTVL.

V is TRBV2 and J is TRBJ2-5; the D gene is possibly TRBD2 (6 bases). V shed 1 base and J shed 8 bases, with 14 bases lying between them. Germline CDR1 is SNHLY and CDR2 is FYNNEI. The CDR3 runs to 14 residues. The CDR3 nucleotides read TGTGCCAGCAGTGAAGAGGAGGGACGGGGAACCCAGTACTTC. Amino acid sequence: CASSEEEGRGTQYF.